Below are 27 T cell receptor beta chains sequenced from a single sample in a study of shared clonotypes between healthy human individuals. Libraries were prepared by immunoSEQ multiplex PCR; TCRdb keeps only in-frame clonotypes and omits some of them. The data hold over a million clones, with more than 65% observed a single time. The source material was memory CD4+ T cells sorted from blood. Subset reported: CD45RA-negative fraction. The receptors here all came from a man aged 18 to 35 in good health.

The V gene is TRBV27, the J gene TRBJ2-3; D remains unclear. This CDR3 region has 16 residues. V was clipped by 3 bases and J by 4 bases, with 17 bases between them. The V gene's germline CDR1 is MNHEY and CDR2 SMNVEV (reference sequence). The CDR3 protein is CASSLNTFPIADTQYF. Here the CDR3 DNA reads TGTGCCAGCAGTTTGAACACCTTTCCCATCGCAGATACGCAGTATTTT.

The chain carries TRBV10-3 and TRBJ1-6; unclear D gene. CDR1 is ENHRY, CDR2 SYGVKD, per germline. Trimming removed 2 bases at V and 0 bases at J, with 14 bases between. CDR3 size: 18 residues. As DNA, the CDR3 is TGTGCCATCAGTGAGCAACAGCCTGTTAGCTCCTATAATTCACCCCTCCACTTT. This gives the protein CAISEQQPVSSYNSPLHF.

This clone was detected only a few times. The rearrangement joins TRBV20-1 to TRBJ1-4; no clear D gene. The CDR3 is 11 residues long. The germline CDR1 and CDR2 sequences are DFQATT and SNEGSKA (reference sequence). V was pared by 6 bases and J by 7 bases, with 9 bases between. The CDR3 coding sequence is TGCAGTGCGTTCGCTAGTGAAAAACTGTTTTTT. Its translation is CSAFASEKLFF.

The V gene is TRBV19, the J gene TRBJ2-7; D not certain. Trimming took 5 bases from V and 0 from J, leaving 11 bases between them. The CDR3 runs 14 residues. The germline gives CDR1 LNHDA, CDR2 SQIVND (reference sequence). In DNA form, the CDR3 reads TGTGCCAGTAGTGGTTCGGGCTTCTCCTACGAGCAGTACTTC. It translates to CASSGSGFSYEQYF. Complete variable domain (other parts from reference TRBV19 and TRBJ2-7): DGGITQSPKYLFRKEGQNVTLSCEQNLNHDAMYWYRQDPGQGLRLIYYSQIVNDFQKGDIAEGYSVSREKKESFPLTVTSAQKNPTAFYLCASSGSGFSYEQYFGPGTRLTVT.

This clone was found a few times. CDR3 coding DNA: TGTGCCAGCTCCCCTTACTCTGGGGCCAACGTCCTGACTTTC. This codes for CASSPYSGANVLTF. The chain employs TRBV18 and TRBJ2-6; the D is unclear. Trimming pared 6 bases from V and 0 bases from J, leaving 6 bases between. This CDR3 contains 14 residues. Germline V gene lookup returns CDR1 KGHSH and CDR2 LQKENI.

The CDR3 DNA reads as TGTGCCAGCAGCTTGGGGCCTACTCTAGGGGCTGGGGCCAACGTCCTGACTTTC. Encoded protein: CASSLGPTLGAGANVLTF. V and J are TRBV5-6 and TRBJ2-6, with D tentatively TRBD1 (5 bases). The V end lost 0 bases, the J end lost 2 bases, and 15 bases lay between the germline ends. Germline-derived CDR1 and CDR2 are SGHDT and YYEEEE. The CDR3 is 18 amino acids.

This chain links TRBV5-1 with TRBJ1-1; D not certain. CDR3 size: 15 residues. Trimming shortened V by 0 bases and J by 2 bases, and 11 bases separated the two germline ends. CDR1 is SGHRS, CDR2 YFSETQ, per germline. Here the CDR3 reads CASSLGSEINTEAFF. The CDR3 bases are TGCGCCAGCAGCTTGGGTTCGGAGATAAACACTGAAGCTTTCTTT.

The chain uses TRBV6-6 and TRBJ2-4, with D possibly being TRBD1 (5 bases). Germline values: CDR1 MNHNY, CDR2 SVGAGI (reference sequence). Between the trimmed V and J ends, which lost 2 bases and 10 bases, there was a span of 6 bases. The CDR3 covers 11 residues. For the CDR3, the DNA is TGTGCCAGCAGTTACCCAGGGATTCAGTACTTC. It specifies CASSYPGIQYF.

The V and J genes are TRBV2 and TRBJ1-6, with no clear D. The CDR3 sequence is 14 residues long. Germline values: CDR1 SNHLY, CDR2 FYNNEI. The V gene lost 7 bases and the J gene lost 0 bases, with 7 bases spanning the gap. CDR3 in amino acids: CASTTSSYNSPLHF. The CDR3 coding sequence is TGTGCCAGCACCACGAGCTCCTATAATTCACCCCTCCACTTT. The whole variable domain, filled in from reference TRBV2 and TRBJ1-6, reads EPEVTQTPSHQVTQMGQEVILRCVPISNHLYFYWYRQILGQKVEFLVSFYNNEISEKSEIFDDQFSVERPDGSNFTLKIRSTKLEDSAMYFCASTTSSYNSPLHFGNGTRLTVT.

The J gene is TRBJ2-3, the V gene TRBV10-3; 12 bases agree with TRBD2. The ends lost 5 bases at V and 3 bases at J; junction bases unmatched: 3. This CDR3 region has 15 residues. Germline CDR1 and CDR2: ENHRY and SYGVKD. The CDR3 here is CAISYTSGGTDTQYF. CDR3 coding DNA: TGTGCCATCAGTTATACTAGCGGGGGGACAGATACGCAGTATTTT.

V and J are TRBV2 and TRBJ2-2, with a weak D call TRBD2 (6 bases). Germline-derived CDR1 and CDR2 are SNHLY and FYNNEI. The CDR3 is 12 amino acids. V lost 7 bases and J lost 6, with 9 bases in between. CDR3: CASNRDSGELFF. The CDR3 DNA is TGTGCCAGCAATAGGGACTCCGGGGAGCTGTTTTTT. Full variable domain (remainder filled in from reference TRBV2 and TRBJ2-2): EPEVTQTPSHQVTQMGQEVILRCVPISNHLYFYWYRQILGQKVEFLVSFYNNEISEKSEIFDDQFSVERPDGSNFTLKIRSTKLEDSAMYFCASNRDSGELFFGEGSRLTVL.

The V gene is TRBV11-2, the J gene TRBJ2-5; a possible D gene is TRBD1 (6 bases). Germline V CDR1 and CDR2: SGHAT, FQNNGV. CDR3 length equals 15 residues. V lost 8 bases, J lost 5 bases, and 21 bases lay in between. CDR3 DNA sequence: TGTGCCAGCTCCTTCGCGGCCCAAACAGGGGAGACCCAGTACTTC. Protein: CASSFAAQTGETQYF.

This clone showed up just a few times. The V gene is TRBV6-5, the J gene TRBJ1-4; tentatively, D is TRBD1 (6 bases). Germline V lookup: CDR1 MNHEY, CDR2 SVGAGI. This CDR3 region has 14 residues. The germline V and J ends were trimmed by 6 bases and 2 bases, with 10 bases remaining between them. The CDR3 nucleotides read TGTGCCAGCAGAGACGACAGGACTAATGAAAAACTGTTTTTT. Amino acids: CASRDDRTNEKLFF.

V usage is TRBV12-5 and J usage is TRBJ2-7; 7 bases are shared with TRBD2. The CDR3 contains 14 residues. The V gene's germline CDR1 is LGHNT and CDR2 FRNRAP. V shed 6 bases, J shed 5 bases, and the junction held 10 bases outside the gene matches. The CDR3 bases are TGTGCTAGTGGCCCCTCCGGGAGGAGCAACGAGCAGTACTTC. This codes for CASGPSGRSNEQYF.

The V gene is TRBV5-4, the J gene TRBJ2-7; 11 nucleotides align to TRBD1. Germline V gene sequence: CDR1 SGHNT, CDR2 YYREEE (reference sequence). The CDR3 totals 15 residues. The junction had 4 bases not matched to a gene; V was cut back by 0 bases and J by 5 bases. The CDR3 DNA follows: TGTGCCAGCAGCTTGGTCGGGACAGGGGGGGACGAGCAGTACTTC. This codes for CASSLVGTGGDEQYF.

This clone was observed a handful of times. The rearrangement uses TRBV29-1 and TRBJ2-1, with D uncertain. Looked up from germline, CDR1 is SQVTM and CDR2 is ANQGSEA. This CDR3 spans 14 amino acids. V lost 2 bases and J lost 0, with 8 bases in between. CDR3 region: CSVERAVSYNEQFF. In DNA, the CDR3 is TGCAGCGTTGAAAGGGCGGTCTCCTACAATGAGCAGTTCTTC.

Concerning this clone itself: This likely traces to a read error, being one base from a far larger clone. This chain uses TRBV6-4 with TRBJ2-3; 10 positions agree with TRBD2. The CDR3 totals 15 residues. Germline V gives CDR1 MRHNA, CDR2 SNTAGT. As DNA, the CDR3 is TGTGCCAGCAGTGACGCTAGCGGGAGCACAGATACGCAGTGTTTT. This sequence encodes CASSDASGSTDTQCF.

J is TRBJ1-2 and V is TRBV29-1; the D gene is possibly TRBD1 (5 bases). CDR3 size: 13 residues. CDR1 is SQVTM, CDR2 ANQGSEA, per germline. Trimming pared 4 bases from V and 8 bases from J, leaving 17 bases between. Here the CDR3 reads CSVGIGWGVGYTF. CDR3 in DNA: TGCAGCGTTGGGATCGGTTGGGGGGTGGGCTACACCTTC.

Written as DNA, the CDR3 is TGCGCCAGCAGCTCGCCAATCAGCACAGATACGCAGTATTTT. Its translation: CASSSPISTDTQYF. The rearrangement joins TRBV5-1 to TRBJ2-3; no clear D. In germline, CDR1 is SGHRS, CDR2 YFSETQ. The CDR3 totals 14 residues. V shed 3 bases and J shed 0 bases, with 8 bases lying between them. The full variable domain, in which reference TRBV5-1 and TRBJ2-3 provide the parts outside the CDR3, is KAGVTQTPRYLIKTRGQQVTLSCSPISGHRSVSWYQQTPGQGLQFLFEYFSETQRNKGNFPGRFSGRQFSNSRSEMNVSTLELGDSALYLCASSSPISTDTQYFGPGTRLTVL.

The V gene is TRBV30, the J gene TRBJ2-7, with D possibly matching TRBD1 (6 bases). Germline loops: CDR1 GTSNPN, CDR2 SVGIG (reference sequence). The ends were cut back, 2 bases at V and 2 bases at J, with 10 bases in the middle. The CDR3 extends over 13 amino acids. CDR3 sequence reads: CAWSKDRPYEQYF. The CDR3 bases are TGTGCCTGGAGTAAGGACAGACCCTACGAGCAGTACTTC. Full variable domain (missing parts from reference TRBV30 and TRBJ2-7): SQTIHQWPATLVQPVGSPLSLECTVEGTSNPNLYWYRQAAGRGLQLLFYSVGIGQISSEVPQNLSASRPQDRQFILSSKKLLLSDSGFYLCAWSKDRPYEQYFGPGTRLTVT.

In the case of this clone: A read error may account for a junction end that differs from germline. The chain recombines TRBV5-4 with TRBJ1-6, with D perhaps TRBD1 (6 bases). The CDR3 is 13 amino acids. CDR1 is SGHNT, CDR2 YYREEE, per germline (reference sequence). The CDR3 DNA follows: TGTGTCAGCAGCTTGGACAGTCATTCACCCCTCCACTTT. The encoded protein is CVSSLDSHSPLHF.

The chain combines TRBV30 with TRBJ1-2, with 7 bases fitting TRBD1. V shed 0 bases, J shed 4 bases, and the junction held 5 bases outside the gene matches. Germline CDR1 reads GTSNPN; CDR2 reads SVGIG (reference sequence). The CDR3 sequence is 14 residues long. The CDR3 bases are TGTGCCTGGAGTGTACAGGGGATCGGCTATGGCTACACCTTC. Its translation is CAWSVQGIGYGYTF.

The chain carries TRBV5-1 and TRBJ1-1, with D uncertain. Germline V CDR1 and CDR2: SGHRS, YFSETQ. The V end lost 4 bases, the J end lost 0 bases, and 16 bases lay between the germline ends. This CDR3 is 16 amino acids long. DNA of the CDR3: TGCGCCAGCAGCACCTCGTGGATGGTCATGAACACTGAAGCTTTCTTT. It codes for CASSTSWMVMNTEAFF.

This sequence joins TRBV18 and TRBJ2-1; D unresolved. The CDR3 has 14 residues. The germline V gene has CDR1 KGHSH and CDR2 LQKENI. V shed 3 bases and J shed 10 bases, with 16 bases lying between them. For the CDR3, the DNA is TGTGCCAGCTCACCCCCGGACCGGCGAAAGGAGCAGTTCTTC. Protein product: CASSPPDRRKEQFF.

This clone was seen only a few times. The CDR3 bases are TGTGCCAGTAGTACCGTTGGAGGTTCACCCCTCCACTTT. Its protein is CASSTVGGSPLHF. The rearrangement joins TRBV19 to TRBJ1-6; D ambiguous. The ends were cut back, 4 bases at V and 9 bases at J, with 10 bases in the middle. The CDR3 has 13 amino acids. Germline-derived CDR1 and CDR2 are LNHDA and SQIVND (reference sequence).

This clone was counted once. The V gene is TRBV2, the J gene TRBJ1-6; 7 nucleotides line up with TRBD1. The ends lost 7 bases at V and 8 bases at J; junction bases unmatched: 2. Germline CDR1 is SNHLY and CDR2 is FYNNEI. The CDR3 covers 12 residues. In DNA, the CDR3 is TGTGCCAGCAAGGGGGCGGATTCACCCCTCCACTTT. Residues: CASKGADSPLHF.

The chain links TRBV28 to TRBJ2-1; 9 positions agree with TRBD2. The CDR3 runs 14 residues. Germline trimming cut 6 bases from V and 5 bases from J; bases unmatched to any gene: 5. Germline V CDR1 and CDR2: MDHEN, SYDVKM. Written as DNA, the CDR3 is TGTGCCAGCAGAAGGCGGGGGGGAGACAATGAGCAGTTCTTC. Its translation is CASRRRGGDNEQFF.